This T cell receptor beta chain stems from a study of brain T cells in children with intractable seizures. This CDR3 region has 16 residues. V was pared by 0 bases and J by 5 bases, with 6 bases of the junction left unmatched. CDR1 MNHNY and CDR2 SVGAGI come from the germline V gene (reference sequence). Sequencing was performed with immunoSEQ multiplex PCR; in TCRdb, only in-frame clones are kept and a portion is missing. The sample has around 340,000 clones, 93% seen once. The time point denotes: blood from clinic visit 5 months post-surgery; TSC patient then seizure free. Material: peripheral blood, obtained less than 6 months after surgery. The V gene is TRBV6-6, the J gene TRBJ1-1; 10 nucleotides line up with TRBD1. The origin of this receptor is a boy less than two years old with tuberous sclerosis and intractable seizures. The CDR3 nucleotides read TGTGCCAGCAGTTACTCCCGACAGGGGGCTTTAACTGAAGCTTTCTTT. Translated: CASSYSRQGALTEAFF.